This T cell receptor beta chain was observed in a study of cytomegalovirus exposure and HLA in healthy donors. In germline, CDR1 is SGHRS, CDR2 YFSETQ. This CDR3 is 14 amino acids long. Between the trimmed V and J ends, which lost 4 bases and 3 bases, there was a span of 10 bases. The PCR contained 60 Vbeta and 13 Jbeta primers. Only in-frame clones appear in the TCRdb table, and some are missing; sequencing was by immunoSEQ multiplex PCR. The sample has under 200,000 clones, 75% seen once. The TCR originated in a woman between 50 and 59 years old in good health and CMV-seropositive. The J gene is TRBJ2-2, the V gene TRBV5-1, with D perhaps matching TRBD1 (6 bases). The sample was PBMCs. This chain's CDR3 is CASSPQGHTGELFF. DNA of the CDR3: TGCGCCAGCAGCCCACAGGGACACACCGGGGAGCTGTTTTTT.